This T cell receptor (beta chain) stems from a study of neurological immune-mediated disorders. Study results and caveats: The greatest TCR clonal expansion occurred in HTLV-1-associated myelopathy and the least in multiple sclerosis, which fell below healthy controls.

5'RACE generated cDNA with 10-nucleotide random UMIs. Sequencing of 15-18 subjects in each run yielded over 180 million TCR-beta sequences. In TCRdb, the 5' RACE reads were re-called with MiXCR into one record per CDR3 protein. The data show around 70,000 distinct CDR3 sequences, 4% to 6% seen once. This clonotype showed up many times. What it binds is unknown. CDR1 and CDR2 from the germline V gene are LGHDT and YNNKEL (reference sequence). V lost 4 bases, J lost 8 bases, and 7 bases stayed unmatched. This CDR3 contains 14 residues. The sequencing input was PBMCs. This chain connects TRBV3-1 to TRBJ1-5, with 8 bases matching TRBD1. The sequence came from a woman aged 30 to 39 with multiple sclerosis. CDR3 in DNA: TGTGCCAGCAGCCGGGCAGGGGGCACGGAGCCCCAGCATTTT. Its translation: CASSRAGGTEPQHF.